These 19 T cell receptor beta chains share one sample of origin, sequenced in a study of shared clonotypes between healthy human individuals. Naive CD8 cells, CD45RO-negative and positively selected for CCR7, excluded terminally differentiated effector memory CD45RA+ cells. The assay was immunoSEQ multiplex PCR, and TCRdb's table has in-frame clones only and misses some. The table has around 600,000 clones, roughly 96% seen once. The sequenced sample was naive CD8+ T cells sorted from blood. The receptors derive from a woman in her thirties in good health.

J is TRBJ1-5 and V is TRBV28, with D possibly being TRBD1 (5 bases). The CDR3 runs 15 residues. The germline CDR1 and CDR2 sequences are MDHEN and SYDVKM. Trimming cost V 2 bases and J 0 bases, with 8 bases left between them. The CDR3 nucleotides read TGTGCCAGCAGTTTAAGACAGTATAGCAATCAGCCCCAGCATTTT. This gives the protein CASSLRQYSNQPQHF.

The chain combines TRBV28 with TRBJ2-7; 11 positions match TRBD2. From germline, CDR1 is MDHEN and CDR2 SYDVKM. Unmatched junction bases numbered 6, after V lost 6 bases and J lost 2 bases. CDR3 length equals 15 residues. CDR3 region: CASRTSGRSPYEQYF. The CDR3 DNA reads as TGTGCCAGCAGAACTAGCGGGAGATCCCCCTACGAGCAGTACTTC.

The chain combines TRBV19 with TRBJ2-7, with no clear D. Per germline, CDR1 LNHDA and CDR2 SQIVND (reference sequence). The CDR3 loop spans 12 amino acids. Trimming removed 3 bases at V and 3 bases at J, with 6 bases between. CDR3 coding DNA: TGTGCCAGTAGTATGGCCGGCTACGAGCAGTACTTC. It is translated as CASSMAGYEQYF. Supplemented by reference TRBV19 and TRBJ2-7, the full variable domain reads DGGITQSPKYLFRKEGQNVTLSCEQNLNHDAMYWYRQDPGQGLRLIYYSQIVNDFQKGDIAEGYSVSREKKESFPLTVTSAQKNPTAFYLCASSMAGYEQYFGPGTRLTVT.

The V gene is TRBV4-2, the J gene TRBJ2-7, with 8 bases aligning to TRBD2. The germline V gene encodes CDR1 LGHNA and CDR2 YNFKEQ. The CDR3 extends over 15 amino acids. V dropped 4 bases and J dropped 6; count of bases not matched to a gene: 11. DNA of the CDR3: TGTGCCAGCAGCCCGGGACTAGAATTCTTTCGCGAGCAGTACTTC. Protein: CASSPGLEFFREQYF.

This chain uses TRBV5-6 with TRBJ2-7; maybe TRBD2 (6 bases). Trimming removed 4 bases at V and 6 bases at J, with 8 bases between. Germline V gene sequence: CDR1 SGHDT, CDR2 YYEEEE. The CDR3 length is 11 residues. The CDR3 DNA is TGTGCCAGCAGCGCGGGACCCGAGCAGTACTTC. Translation gives CASSAGPEQYF.

The V gene is TRBV5-6, the J gene TRBJ2-7; tentative D call: TRBD2 (5 bases). This CDR3 contains 13 residues. Germline V CDR1 and CDR2: SGHDT, YYEEEE. V lost 5 bases, J lost 2 bases, and 11 bases lay in between. The CDR3 loop reads CASRPGMAYEQYF. The CDR3 region has the DNA TGTGCCAGCAGGCCCGGGATGGCCTACGAGCAGTACTTC.

This clone has only one observation. This chain's CDR3 is CASSLRGLWTGANVLTF. The CDR3 DNA reads TGTGCCAGCAGCCTCCGGGGGCTGTGGACTGGGGCCAACGTCCTGACTTTC. The rearrangement joins TRBV9 to TRBJ2-6; D tentatively reads TRBD1 or TRBD2 (6 bases each). V was clipped by 4 bases and J by 2 bases, with 16 bases between them. CDR1 and CDR2 (germline): SGDLS, YYNGEE. The CDR3 sequence is 17 residues long.

This chain uses TRBV11-2 with TRBJ2-7; D uncertain. The germline CDR1 and CDR2 sequences are SGHAT and FQNNGV. This CDR3 region has 12 residues. V was cut by 5 bases and J by 3 bases, with 8 bases left in between. The CDR3, as DNA: TGTGCCAGCAGCCCGGATCACTACGAGCAGTACTTC. The encoded protein is CASSPDHYEQYF.

The J gene is TRBJ2-1, the V gene TRBV28; either TRBD1 or TRBD2 may supply D (5 bases each). CDR3 length: 11 residues. V was cut by 7 bases and J by 10 bases, with 11 bases left in between. Looked up from germline, CDR1 is MDHEN and CDR2 is SYDVKM. CDR3 protein: CASTEGTEQFF. In DNA, the CDR3 is TGTGCCAGCACAGAGGGGACCGAGCAGTTCTTC.

The V and J genes are TRBV29-1 and TRBJ2-3; a possible D gene is TRBD1 (5 bases). The CDR3 sequence is 15 residues long. CDR1 is SQVTM, CDR2 ANQGSEA, per germline. V lost 5 bases and J lost 3, with 18 bases in between. The CDR3: CSVSPGLVGTDTQYF. The DNA for the CDR3 is TGCAGCGTTTCGCCAGGGCTGGTTGGGACAGATACGCAGTATTTT.

The chain links TRBV28 to TRBJ2-7; 9 bases align to TRBD1. V lost 8 bases to trimming and J lost 4 bases; unmatched junction nucleotides: 9. CDR1 and CDR2 (germline): MDHEN, SYDVKM. The CDR3 totals 14 residues. Here the CDR3 DNA reads TGTGCCAGCTACGGGACAGGGAACGCTTACGAGCAGTACTTC. This encodes CASYGTGNAYEQYF.

This rearrangement joins TRBV6-1 to TRBJ2-5; no firm D call. V was trimmed by 1 base and J by 5 bases, leaving 11 bases between them. Germline CDR1 reads MNHNS; CDR2 reads SASEGT. CDR3 size: 14 residues. The CDR3 DNA is TGTGCCAGCAGTGAAGAAGTGGGCTACGAGACCCAGTACTTC. The encoded protein is CASSEEVGYETQYF.

The chain has TRBV28 and TRBJ1-5, with 10 bases matching TRBD1. J was trimmed by 5 bases and V by 1 base; bases with no gene match: 8. The CDR3 covers 17 residues. Germline loops: CDR1 MDHEN, CDR2 SYDVKM. The DNA for the CDR3 is TGTGCCAGCAGTTTATCCGGGACAGGGGCCTATTATCAGCCCCAGCATTTT. Its translation is CASSLSGTGAYYQPQHF.

The chain combines TRBV28 with TRBJ1-5, with TRBD1 identical over 9 bases. The CDR3 has 15 amino acids. Trimming at V came to 5 bases and at J to 7 bases, leaving 9 bases not matched to a gene. Per the germline V gene, CDR1 is MDHEN and CDR2 is SYDVKM. This chain's CDR3 is CASSLEGQGGQPQHF. The CDR3 DNA follows: TGTGCCAGCAGTCTGGAGGGACAGGGAGGCCAGCCCCAGCATTTT.

The J gene is TRBJ2-7, the V gene TRBV29-1, with D perhaps matching TRBD2 (5 bases). V was shortened by 4 bases and J by 3 bases, with 13 bases between the two germline ends. The germline V gene has CDR1 SQVTM and CDR2 ANQGSEA. The CDR3 is made up of 13 amino acids. CDR3 sequence reads: CSVAPRTDYEQYF. CDR3 sequence (DNA): TGCAGCGTTGCCCCTCGGACTGACTACGAGCAGTACTTC.

The rearrangement joins TRBV27 to TRBJ2-1; D is ambiguous. V was clipped by 3 bases and J by 1 base, with 13 bases between them. Germline loops: CDR1 MNHEY, CDR2 SMNVEV (reference sequence). This CDR3 is 16 amino acids long. CDR3 region: CASSLGATGSYNEQFF. In nucleotides, the CDR3 is TGTGCCAGCAGTTTGGGTGCGACGGGTTCCTACAATGAGCAGTTCTTC.

The chain employs TRBV27 and TRBJ1-1; 7 nucleotides agree with TRBD1. Germline loops: CDR1 MNHEY, CDR2 SMNVEV (reference sequence). The CDR3 sequence is 16 residues long. Trimming removed 6 bases from V and 0 bases from J; junction bases left unmatched: 10. The CDR3 bases are TGTGCCAGCAGCCTCAGGGGACAGTTAATGAACACTGAAGCTTTCTTT. Translating it yields CASSLRGQLMNTEAFF.

V is TRBV19 and J is TRBJ1-3; the D is unclear. Germline-derived CDR1 and CDR2 are LNHDA and SQIVND (reference sequence). V was shortened by 7 bases and J by 0 bases, with 13 bases between the two germline ends. The CDR3 is 15 residues long. The CDR3 is CASTSTANSGNTIYF. The DNA for the CDR3 is TGTGCCAGTACCTCGACGGCCAACTCTGGAAACACCATATATTTT.

V and J are TRBV28 and TRBJ2-7, with unresolved D. Trimming took 6 bases from V and 3 from J, leaving 3 bases between them. The CDR3 length is 10 residues. Germline CDR1 and CDR2: MDHEN and SYDVKM. The CDR3 spells CASRSYEQYF. The CDR3 DNA reads TGTGCCAGCAGGAGCTACGAGCAGTACTTC. Supplemented by reference TRBV28 and TRBJ2-7, the full variable domain reads DVKVTQSSRYLVKRTGEKVFLECVQDMDHENMFWYRQDPGLGLRLIYFSYDVKMKEKGDIPEGYSVSREKKERFSLILESASTNQTSMYLCASRSYEQYFGPGTRLTVT.